The T cell receptor beta chain described here comes from a study of blood T cell repertoires in COVID-19 (dated by TCRdb to the early 2020s). Study-wide context: Collaborator samples came from the United States, Italy and Spain and covered acute and convalescent phases of COVID-19. The samples were drawn from two sources: the first 160 participants of the ongoing ImmuneRACE study, and 950 to 1,500 subjects contributed by 6 global collaborators. Nearly every sample came with metadata listing a de-identified subject ID, COVID-19 status, age in years and sex. Subjects who had been exposed to COVID-19, were actively infected with it, or had recovered from it provided the deeply sampled blood TCRbeta repertoires that made up the dataset. The prospective study material was composed of cDNA or gDNA derived from T cells, B-cell-depleted T cells, or PBMCs. Where available, HLA class I and class II types were taken from metadata supplied by the sample provider and were not determined by assay-based typing. The repertoires were released in a freely available public database meant as a resource for research on the immune response to SARS-CoV-2.

Remarks on this clone: The antigen it recognizes is unknown. No per-base quality is available; no much larger clone lies one base away.

TCRbeta CDR3 regions were amplified from genomic DNA by means of the immunoSEQ Assay, a bias-controlled multiplex PCR. The paper's data handling went like this. The number of nucleated cells in each sample was estimated by amplification of reference gene primers within the assay. To quantify the absolute abundance of each unique TCRbeta CDR3 rearrangement, sequence reads were collapsed and filtered. For each sample, productive Simpson clonality was calculated by taking the square root of Simpson's diversity index across productive rearrangements. TCRdb mirrors the immuneACCESS table, restricted to in-frame sequences. Some clones are absent from its copies; in checked studies, under half trace to an unresolved V gene, and the reason for the others is unknown. Clone size and the V and J calls come from that table; the DNA yielded D and trimming. The sample data list about 230,000 clones, and around 88% of these were observed just once. The ten most abundant clones make up about 2.5% of the sample.

Study-level results and caveats: The amount of clinical and demographic metadata varied by source and participant and was provided uncurated.

CDR1 and CDR2 are drawn from the germline V gene: MGHRA, YSYEKL. Its CDR3 holds 14 amino acids, cysteine through phenylalanine. The CDR3 DNA has 42 bases and is translated from base 1. Cut back by 4 bases and 5 bases, the V and J ends lie 12 bases apart. Participants in the prospective study were aged 18 to 89 years, lived in more than 20 United States geographic areas, and enrolled through a virtual design. To assign participants to cohorts, the prospective study relied on clinical history that participants themselves reported in a screening survey and a study questionnaire. In the prospective study, whole blood, serum and a nasopharyngeal or oropharyngeal swab were collected from each participant by mobile phlebotomists. Additional blood draws and questionnaires over a 2-month period could optionally be provided by prospective study participants. Before DNA extraction, blood samples from the prospective study were shipped at room temperature or frozen.

This TCR came from a woman aged 35 to 49 with acute COVID-19. The rearrangement combines TRBV4-1 with TRBJ2-1; TRBD2 is a possible D gene, resting on 6 matching bases. Sample: PBMCs or T cells enriched from blood (not recorded which). CDR3 protein: CASSPLTSNNEQFF. DNA sequence: TGCGCCAGCAGCCCCTTGACTAGTAACAATGAGCAGTTCTTC.